The rows below give T cell receptor beta chains drawn from one sample of a study of OX40 agonist ivuxolimab in advanced cancers. Produced via immunoSEQ multiplex PCR; TCRdb's table is partial and in-frame only. The table includes tens of thousands of clones, roughly 84% detected once. This specimen was CD4+ or CD8+ T cells sorted from blood, taken in a trial of the OX40 agonist ivuxolimab. Receptors originate from an adult with an advanced solid tumor such as melanoma, head and neck, liver or kidney cancer. CDR3s include the opening cysteine and the closing phenylalanine or tryptophan.

V gene: TRBV18; CDR3 length: 15; J gene: TRBJ2-1; CDR3 protein: CASSPLTGSNDEQFF
V gene: TRBV19; CDR3 length: 11; J gene: TRBJ1-2; CDR3 protein: CASSNQYGYTF
V gene: TRBV7-8; CDR3 length: 16; J gene: TRBJ1-3; CDR3 protein: CASSLGRPLEGNTIYF
V gene: TRBV19; CDR3 length: 15; J gene: TRBJ2-1; CDR3 protein: CASSPLTSGNNEQFF
V gene: TRBV6-5; CDR3 length: 14; J gene: TRBJ1-4; CDR3 protein: CASSYGPRQEKLFF
V gene: TRBV30; CDR3 length: 14; J gene: TRBJ1-2; CDR3 protein: CAWSWGTADYGYTF
V gene: TRBV11-2; CDR3 length: 13; J gene: TRBJ2-3; CDR3 protein: CASQQGVTDTQYF
V gene: TRBV28; CDR3 length: 12; J gene: TRBJ2-2; CDR3 protein: CASNYLTGELFF
V gene: TRBV11-2; CDR3 length: 13; J gene: TRBJ2-5; CDR3 protein: CASSIGLLEAQYF
V gene: TRBV28; CDR3 length: 16; J gene: TRBJ2-7; CDR3 protein: CASSFDGTGSFYEQYF
V gene: TRBV6-1; CDR3 length: 11; J gene: TRBJ1-5; CDR3 protein: CASSEAWPQHF
V gene: TRBV7-2; CDR3 length: 15; J gene: TRBJ1-5; CDR3 protein: CASSLSGRSNQPQHF
V gene: TRBV6-4; CDR3 length: 14; J gene: TRBJ2-1; CDR3 protein: CASSRGGHYNEQFF
V gene: TRBV6-5; CDR3 length: 12; J gene: TRBJ2-7; CDR3 protein: CASSSPRYEQYF
V gene: TRBV28; CDR3 length: 16; J gene: TRBJ1-5; CDR3 protein: CASTDLGTGNNQPQHF
V gene: TRBV19; CDR3 length: 15; J gene: TRBJ2-3; CDR3 protein: CASRGWGGHTDTQYF
V gene: TRBV30; CDR3 length: 13; J gene: TRBJ2-7; CDR3 protein: CAWRLGSFYEQYF
V gene: TRBV7-8; CDR3 length: 13; J gene: TRBJ2-7; CDR3 protein: CASSFVEGYEQYF
V gene: TRBV5-8; CDR3 length: 14; J gene: TRBJ1-6; CDR3 protein: CASSLDWRDSPLHF
V gene: TRBV28; CDR3 length: 14; J gene: TRBJ1-2; CDR3 protein: CASSFRLPNYGYTF
V gene: TRBV4-3; CDR3 length: 15; J gene: TRBJ2-7; CDR3 protein: CASSQLPGDTYEQYF
V gene: TRBV6-6; CDR3 length: 15; J gene: TRBJ1-5; CDR3 protein: CASSYSTGAGQPQHF
V gene: TRBV28; CDR3 length: 17; J gene: TRBJ1-2; CDR3 protein: CASMPPYIGGRGYGYTF
V gene: TRBV19; CDR3 length: 13; J gene: TRBJ2-1; CDR3 protein: CASMPRSYNEQFF
V gene: TRBV7-3; CDR3 length: 12; J gene: TRBJ1-3; CDR3 protein: CASSLTGDTIYF
V gene: TRBV7-2; CDR3 length: 13; J gene: TRBJ1-2; CDR3 protein: CASSFSTGYGYTF
V gene: TRBV18; CDR3 length: 16; J gene: TRBJ2-1; CDR3 protein: CASSRTQGTEYNEQFF
V gene: TRBV19; CDR3 length: 13; J gene: TRBJ1-1; CDR3 protein: CASSIDLNTEAFF
V gene: TRBV21-1; CDR3 length: 15; J gene: TRBJ1-4; CDR3 protein: CASRAPGRVGQKLFF
V gene: TRBV7-6; CDR3 length: 12; J gene: TRBJ1-2; CDR3 protein: CASSLQRAPLTF
V gene: TRBV5-1; CDR3 length: 14; J gene: TRBJ1-1; CDR3 protein: CASSLETGGRHAFF
V gene: TRBV4-1; CDR3 length: 17; J gene: TRBJ1-3; CDR3 protein: CASSLRDRRVSGNTIYF